These 20 T cell receptor beta chains were sequenced from one sample in a study of vaccination and CD4 T cells after COVID-19. Treatment: roughly nine-day PBMC culture with coronavirus spike peptide pools or control peptides (ViraFEST assay). With the Oncomine TCR Beta short-read assay, DNA from cultured CD4+ T cells was sequenced. A single record per CDR3 protein comes from TCRdb applying MiXCR to the PCR reads. Counted here are some 15,000 distinct CDR3 sequences, around 53% occurring once; the ten biggest clones make up 9.5% to 15%. Antigens of these TCRs are unknown. The sequencing sample was made of CD4+ T cells from blood, cultured in vitro. These receptors were taken from a human donor who had recovered from COVID-19.

This clonotype turned up a few times. V is TRBV27 and J is TRBJ1-5; 7 bases map to TRBD1. CDR1 MNHEY and CDR2 SMNVEV come from the germline V gene (reference sequence). CDR3 size: 15 residues. With V trimmed by 3 bases and J by 6 bases, 8 bases remained unmatched. In DNA form, the CDR3 reads TGTGCCAGCAGTTTGCGGGCCCGACAGGGTCAGCCCCAGCATTTT. It codes for CASSLRARQGQPQHF.

The chain combines TRBV6-5 with TRBJ1-3; D remains ambiguous. This CDR3 region has 16 residues. CDR1 is MNHEY, CDR2 SVGAGI, per germline. Trimming stripped 2 bases from V and 0 bases from J, with 11 bases between. CDR3 amino acids: CASSYTTGPSGNTIYF. Written as DNA, the CDR3 is TGTGCCAGCAGTTACACGACGGGCCCCTCTGGAAACACCATATATTTT.

This clonotype has a handful of counts. The V and J genes are TRBV25-1 and TRBJ2-3; 10 positions agree with TRBD1. The junction had 3 bases not matched to a gene; V was cut back by 2 bases and J by 4 bases. The length of the CDR3 is 15 residues. The germline CDR1 and CDR2 sequences are MGHDK and SYGVNS. The CDR3 nucleotides are TGTGCCAGCAGTGAAATTGGGACAGGGGCAGATACGCAGTATTTT. It codes for CASSEIGTGADTQYF.

This chain joins TRBV14 and TRBJ2-5; 7 nucleotides match TRBD1. V trimming: 2 bases; J trimming: 4 bases; junction bases outside the gene matches: 4. Germline V gives CDR1 SGHDN, CDR2 FVKESK. The CDR3 covers 14 residues. CDR3 bases: TGTGCCAGCAGCCAAAACAGGGGATCAGAGACCCAGTACTTC. Encoded protein: CASSQNRGSETQYF.

This chain connects TRBV7-9 to TRBJ1-2; D possibly corresponds to TRBD1 (6 bases). Germline lookup yields CDR1 SEHNR and CDR2 FQNEAQ (reference sequence). Trimming cost V 4 bases and J 3 bases, with 12 bases left between them. The CDR3 is made up of 14 amino acids. DNA of the CDR3: TGTGCCAGCAGCTCCGTACAGGGCGACTATGGCTACACCTTC. Translation gives CASSSVQGDYGYTF.

This clonotype was seen only a few times. V gene TRBV19 combines with J gene TRBJ2-2; D is ambiguous. The CDR3 extends over 12 amino acids. Germline V gene data show CDR1 as LNHDA and CDR2 as SQIVND (reference sequence). Trimming stripped 5 bases from V and 5 bases from J, with 6 bases between. CDR3 loop: CASSPYTGELFF. The CDR3 DNA sequence: TGTGCCAGTAGTCCCTATACCGGGGAGCTGTTTTTT. Combining the CDR3 with reference TRBV19 and TRBJ2-2 gives the whole variable domain DGGITQSPKYLFRKEGQNVTLSCEQNLNHDAMYWYRQDPGQGLRLIYYSQIVNDFQKGDIAEGYSVSREKKESFPLTVTSAQKNPTAFYLCASSPYTGELFFGEGSRLTVL.

CDR3 loop: CSASGGRVNTEAFF. The CDR3 DNA reads as TGCAGTGCTAGTGGGGGGAGGGTGAACACTGAAGCTTTCTTT. J is TRBJ1-1 and V is TRBV20-1; D possibly corresponds to TRBD1 (5 bases). CDR1 and CDR2 from the germline V gene are DFQATT and SNEGSKA (reference sequence). V was shortened by 3 bases and J by 0 bases, with 11 bases between the two germline ends. The CDR3 has 14 residues.

The rearrangement uses TRBV20-1 and TRBJ2-1, with 10 bases matching TRBD2. Trimming at V came to 6 bases and at J to 1 base, leaving 6 bases not matched to a gene. The CDR3 covers 15 residues. Per the germline V gene, CDR1 is DFQATT and CDR2 is SNEGSKA (reference sequence). This CDR3 is CSAPPSGSSYNEQFF. CDR3 nucleotide sequence: TGCAGTGCACCTCCTAGCGGGAGTTCCTACAATGAGCAGTTCTTC.

V usage is TRBV6-1 and J usage is TRBJ2-3, with D possibly matching TRBD2 (5 bases). The CDR3 is made up of 11 amino acids. V lost 7 bases and J lost 4, with 6 bases in between. In germline, CDR1 is MNHNS, CDR2 SASEGT. CDR3: CASKRADTQYF. The CDR3 DNA reads TGTGCCAGCAAGAGGGCAGATACGCAGTATTTT.

The chain has TRBV12-3 or TRBV12-4 and TRBJ2-5, with 13 bases aligning to TRBD2. With V trimmed by 5 bases and J by 9 bases, 6 bases remained unmatched. This CDR3 contains 14 residues. CDR3 loop: CASSPRTSGSSQYF. CDR3 bases: TGTGCCAGCAGTCCACGGACTAGCGGGAGTTCCCAGTACTTC.

V and J are TRBV19 and TRBJ2-7, with D possibly being TRBD1 (5 bases). The germline V and J ends were trimmed by 4 bases and 2 bases, with 9 bases remaining between them. Germline lookup yields CDR1 LNHDA and CDR2 SQIVND (reference sequence). The CDR3 contains 13 residues. In DNA, the CDR3 is TGTGCCAGTAGTACGGACAAGACCTACGAGCAGTACTTC. It translates to CASSTDKTYEQYF.

This clonotype was recorded once. The chain carries TRBV20-1 and TRBJ2-4; TRBD2 matches 10 bases. V shed 3 bases and J 0 bases; nucleotides not matched to a gene: 5. CDR3 length: 16 amino acids. CDR1 and CDR2 (germline): DFQATT, SNEGSKA (reference sequence). In nucleotides, the CDR3 is TGCAGTGCTAGGGGTCTAGCGGGAGAAGCCAAAAACATTCAGTACTTC. It is translated as CSARGLAGEAKNIQYF.

There are a few counts of this clonotype. V is TRBV12-3 or TRBV12-4 and J is TRBJ1-1; TRBD1 agrees at 7 bases. The CDR3 loop spans 12 amino acids. V was pared by 4 bases and J by 8 bases, with 4 bases of the junction left unmatched. CDR3 bases: TGTGCCAGCAGTTCAATGGACAGGGAAGCTTTCTTT. This gives the protein CASSSMDREAFF.

The chain uses TRBV28 and TRBJ1-2, with a tentative D call TRBD1 (6 bases). CDR3 length: 14 residues. Looked up from germline, CDR1 is MDHEN and CDR2 is SYDVKM. The ends were cut back, 7 bases at V and 4 bases at J, with 16 bases in the middle. CDR3: CASIWGGGGYGYTF. For the CDR3, the DNA is TGTGCCAGCATCTGGGGGGGCGGGGGCTATGGCTACACCTTC.

J is TRBJ1-6 and V is TRBV28, with D possibly TRBD1 on 5 matching bases. This CDR3 spans 15 amino acids. Trimming cost V 5 bases and J 8 bases, with 16 bases left between them. CDR1 and CDR2 (germline): MDHEN, SYDVKM. DNA for the CDR3: TGTGCCAGCAGTGGTGCAGGGCGGCTAGATTCACCCCTCCACTTT. This gives the protein CASSGAGRLDSPLHF.

This clonotype was observed a handful of times. The DNA of the CDR3 is TGCAGTGCTAGCTCTGGGGCCTACAATCAGCCCCAGCATTTT. Its protein product is CSASSGAYNQPQHF. The chain combines TRBV20-1 with TRBJ1-5, with a tentative D call TRBD1 (5 bases). V was cut by 3 bases and J by 3 bases, with 12 bases left in between. The CDR3 sequence is 14 residues long. From germline, CDR1 is DFQATT and CDR2 SNEGSKA (reference sequence).

This clonotype appeared a few times. The V gene is TRBV20-1, the J gene TRBJ2-7; 7 bases map to TRBD2. Germline loops: CDR1 DFQATT, CDR2 SNEGSKA (reference sequence). The CDR3 sequence is 15 residues long. J gave up 0 bases and V 1 base, and 6 bases lay outside the gene matches. The DNA for the CDR3 is TGCAGTGCTAGAGCCGGGAGGCTTCTCTCCTACGAGCAGTACTTC. This sequence encodes CSARAGRLLSYEQYF.

The gene calls are TRBV28 and TRBJ2-7; 9 bases line up with TRBD2. The CDR3 has 16 amino acids. The germline gives CDR1 MDHEN, CDR2 SYDVKM. After removal of 2 bases from V and 5 bases from J, the junction contained 10 bases not matched to a gene. The CDR3 loop is CASSLNGLAYINEQYF. CDR3 in DNA: TGTGCCAGCAGTTTAAACGGACTAGCGTATATCAACGAGCAGTACTTC.

The rearrangement uses TRBV20-1 and TRBJ2-6, with TRBD1 identical over 10 bases. V shed 2 bases, J shed 2 bases, and the junction held 9 bases outside the gene matches. The CDR3 is 18 amino acids. In germline, CDR1 is DFQATT, CDR2 SNEGSKA (reference sequence). The CDR3, as DNA: TGCAGTGCTAGACTAACGACAGGGGGCGCGACTGGGGCCAACGTCCTGACTTTC. Encoded protein: CSARLTTGGATGANVLTF.

The chain carries TRBV20-1 and TRBJ2-3; TRBD1 or TRBD2 may be the D gene (5 bases each). Germline CDR1 and CDR2: DFQATT and SNEGSKA (reference sequence). The V end was cut by 1 base, the J end by 0 bases, with 8 bases between. This CDR3 spans 14 amino acids. The CDR3 loop is CSARGGVSTDTQYF. The CDR3 coding sequence is TGCAGTGCTAGAGGAGGGGTGAGCACAGATACGCAGTATTTT.